Listed below are T cell receptor beta chains from one sample, sequenced in a study of blood T cell repertoires in COVID-19. Assay used: immunoSEQ multiplex PCR; TCRdb lists only in-frame clones, some missing. This table holds a few hundred thousand clones, approximately 87% found once. The specimen sequenced was peripheral blood. Receptors originate from a woman under 40 with COVID-19, enrolled during active disease. Each CDR3 is given with its conserved first and last residue. D genes are given only for firm matches. A row's size may be missing; if present it is once, few, many or a size class.

size | D | J | V | CDR3 | DNA
NA | TRBD1 | TRBJ1-4 | TRBV6-5 | CASRNPGQTFEKLFF | TGTGCCAGCAGGAACCCGGGACAGACGTTTGAAAAACTGTTTTTT
NA | TRBD2 | TRBJ2-7 | TRBV18 | CASSPPSGRAYEQYF | TGTGCCAGCTCACCACCGTCCGGGAGGGCCTACGAGCAGTACTTC
NA | TRBD2 | TRBJ2-1 | TRBV28 | CASSSPTSGWYYNEQFF | TGTGCCAGCAGTTCTCCTACTAGCGGGTGGTACTACAATGAGCAGTTCTTC
NA | TRBD2 | TRBJ2-2 | TRBV2 | CASNSGTTNTGELFF | TGTGCCAGCAACAGCGGGACGACGAACACCGGGGAGCTGTTTTTT
NA | NA | TRBJ1-2 | TRBV4-2 | CASSQEQGGNYGYTF | TGTGCCAGCAGCCAAGAACAGGGCGGCAACTATGGCTACACCTTC
NA | NA | TRBJ1-1 | TRBV24-1 | CATSDLVPRGITEAFF | TGTGCCACCAGTGATTTAGTGCCGAGGGGGATCACTGAAGCTTTCTTT
NA | TRBD1 | TRBJ1-2 | TRBV5-5 | CASSTRDRDDGYTF | TGTGCCAGCAGCACCCGGGACAGGGACGATGGCTACACCTTC
NA | NA | TRBJ2-3 | TRBV9 | CASSPLAGGNTDTQYF | TGTGCCAGCAGCCCCCTAGCCGGCGGCAACACAGATACGCAGTATTTT
NA | NA | TRBJ2-3 | TRBV9 | CASSVVLDSPTDTQYF | TGTGCCAGCAGCGTAGTTCTCGACAGCCCTACAGATACGCAGTATTTT
NA | NA | TRBJ1-6 | TRBV5-1 | CASSLTGLDSPLHF | TGCGCCAGCAGCTTGACAGGGTTGGATTCACCCCTCCACTTT
NA | NA | TRBJ1-5 | TRBV29-1 | CSVVGTGLNQPQHF | TGCAGCGTTGTTGGTACAGGGCTGAATCAGCCCCAGCATTTT
NA | TRBD2 | TRBJ2-7 | TRBV18 | CASSPPGLERVEQYF | TGTGCCAGCTCACCGCCGGGACTAGAGAGGGTTGAGCAGTACTTC
NA | NA | TRBJ1-5 | TRBV5-1 | CASSLGTDQPQHF | TGCGCCAGCAGCTTGGGTACGGATCAGCCCCAGCATTTT
NA | TRBD1 | TRBJ2-7 | TRBV2 | CASSAPGQGPFEQYF | TGTGCCAGCAGTGCCCCGGGACAGGGCCCCTTCGAGCAGTACTTC
NA | NA | TRBJ1-3 | TRBV28 | CASRPSTGLGTIYF | TGTGCCAGCAGACCCTCGACAGGCTTGGGCACCATATATTTT
once | NA | TRBJ2-3 | TRBV15 | CATRRALTDTQYF | TGTGCCACCAGGCGGGCCCTCACAGATACGCAGTATTTT
NA | NA | TRBJ1-4 | TRBV29-1 | CSVERMGGEKLFF | TGCAGCGTTGAAAGGATGGGAGGCGAAAAACTGTTTTTT
NA | TRBD2 | TRBJ2-7 | TRBV18 | CASSPLAGVNEQYF | TGTGCCAGCTCACCCCTAGCGGGAGTCAACGAGCAGTACTTC
NA | NA | TRBJ1-5 | TRBV6-5 | CASTQNNQPQHF | TGTGCCAGCACACAGAACAATCAGCCCCAGCATTTT
NA | NA | TRBJ2-3 | TRBV7-2 | CASSNYGGPWAQYF | TGTGCCAGCAGTAACTACGGGGGTCCATGGGCGCAGTATTTT
NA | NA | TRBJ2-7 | TRBV5-6 | CASSLSGASYEQYF | TGTGCCAGCAGCTTGTCAGGGGCCTCCTACGAGCAGTACTTC
NA | NA | TRBJ2-2 | TRBV25-1 | CASSDNPGRINTGELFF | TGTGCCAGCAGTGACAACCCGGGGAGAATTAACACCGGGGAGCTGTTTTTT
NA | TRBD1 | TRBJ1-4 | TRBV28 | CATVDRAVVFF | TGTGCCACCGTCGACAGGGCGGTGGTGTTTTTT
NA | TRBD2 | TRBJ2-5 | TRBV5-4 | CASSGGGGQETQYF | TGTGCCAGCAGCGGGGGCGGGGGGCAAGAGACCCAGTACTTC
once | NA | TRBJ2-3 | TRBV9 | CASSVRSSTDTQYF | TGTGCCAGCAGCGTAAGGAGCAGCACAGATACGCAGTATTTT
NA | NA | TRBJ1-2 | TRBV29-1 | CSADSGIPWGYGYTF | TGCAGCGCTGACTCGGGGATCCCGTGGGGCTATGGCTACACCTTC
NA | NA | TRBJ1-2 | TRBV30 | CAWSVQGPYGYTF | TGTGCCTGGAGTGTCCAGGGTCCCTATGGCTACACCTTC
NA | NA | TRBJ1-5 | TRBV3-1/TRBV3-2 | CASSQLSNQPQHF | TGTGCCAGCAGCCAACTAAGCAATCAGCCCCAGCATTTT
NA | NA | TRBJ1-2 | TRBV2 | CASSVEGAGGGYTF | TGTGCCAGCAGTGTGGAAGGGGCCGGTGGAGGCTACACCTTC
NA | NA | TRBJ1-1 | TRBV29-1 | CSVERRMNTEAFF | TGCAGCGTTGAGAGAAGAATGAACACTGAAGCTTTCTTT
NA | TRBD2 | TRBJ2-1 | TRBV18 | CASSPSGSPNNEQFF | TGTGCCAGCTCCCCTAGCGGGAGTCCAAACAATGAGCAGTTCTTC
NA | NA | TRBJ2-5 | TRBV30 | CSLGGGGETQYF | TGTTCGTTGGGGGGAGGAGGGGAGACCCAGTACTTC
few | NA | TRBJ1-4 | TRBV29-1 | CSARQAPNEKLFF | TGCAGCGCCAGACAGGCGCCTAATGAAAAACTGTTTTTT
NA | TRBD2 | TRBJ2-1 | TRBV19 | CASSIIGTSGTPYNEQFF | TGTGCCAGTAGTATAATCGGGACTAGCGGAACGCCCTACAATGAGCAGTTCTTC
NA | TRBD2 | TRBJ2-1 | TRBV6-5 | CASTRLAGGGIEQFF | TGTGCCAGCACCCGACTAGCGGGAGGGGGAATTGAGCAGTTCTTC
NA | NA | TRBJ2-3 | TRBV6-5 | CASSRVFSDTQYF | TGTGCCAGCAGTCGAGTTTTTTCAGATACGCAGTATTTT
NA | NA | TRBJ1-1 | TRBV2 | CASSEFGAGNTEAFF | TGTGCCAGCAGTGAGTTTGGCGCGGGCAACACTGAAGCTTTCTTT
NA | NA | TRBJ1-2 | TRBV28 | CASGSRGGAGGYTF | TGTGCCAGCGGCTCGCGGGGCGGGGCGGGGGGCTACACCTTC
once | TRBD2 | TRBJ2-7 | TRBV28 | CASEGAGEDDEQYF | TGTGCCAGCGAAGGCGCGGGAGAAGACGACGAGCAGTACTTC
NA | NA | TRBJ1-5 | TRBV12-3/TRBV12-4 | CASNKQGYEPQHF | TGTGCCAGCAACAAACAGGGTTACGAGCCCCAGCATTTT
few | TRBD2 | TRBJ2-2 | TRBV2 | CASSGTSGNTGELFF | TGTGCCAGCAGTGGGACTAGCGGGAACACCGGGGAGCTGTTTTTT
NA | TRBD2 | TRBJ2-7 | TRBV7-2 | CASSGRGVSGSHEQYF | TGTGCCAGCAGCGGTCGGGGGGTTAGCGGGAGCCACGAGCAGTACTTC